Sequencing of this TCR beta chain was carried out in a study of cytomegalovirus exposure and HLA in healthy donors. Study-level points and caveats: It was shown in a later analysis that HLA-associated TCR beta chains were more clonally expanded than other, equally common chains. A later analysis reportedly identified an Asian-associated ancestry cluster as carrying fewer N-insertions than the 666-donor mean.

Use of 60 Vbeta and 13 Jbeta primers characterized the PCR. The method was immunoSEQ multiplex PCR; TCRdb's version includes in-frame clones alone and lacks a portion of them. The data contain 150,000 to 200,000 clones, around two thirds of them singletons. The CDR3 is made up of 13 amino acids. The V and J ends lost 11 bases and 9 bases, in that order; junction bases with no gene match: 9. The germline V gene has CDR1 MDHEN and CDR2 SYDVKM. A word on this clone: What it binds is not known.

The material sequenced was PBMCs. The receptor was derived from a man in his thirties or forties in good health and CMV-seropositive. This chain links TRBV28 with TRBJ1-6; TRBD1 matches at 8 bases. The CDR3, as DNA: TGTGCCGGTCGGACAGGGTCGATTTCACCCCTCCACTTT. Translated, it gives CAGRTGSISPLHF.